This T cell receptor (beta chain) was identified during a study of tumor-infiltrating lymphocytes in oesophageal squamous cell carcinoma. TCRdb reprocessed the PCR reads with MiXCR, giving one entry per CDR3 protein. This table holds 13,000 or so distinct CDR3 sequences, about 57% found once. This clonotype has more than one count but fewer than ten. The ends were cut back, 1 base at V and 10 bases at J, with 8 bases in the middle. CDR3 size: 12 residues. The chain combines TRBV12-3 or TRBV12-4 with TRBJ2-1, with a weak D call TRBD2 (5 bases). The sequence derives from a female donor with esophageal squamous cell carcinoma. Sequencing was done on a sample of esophageal tumor tissue. The CDR3: CASSLGGIEQFF. The CDR3 coding sequence is TGTGCCAGCAGTTTAGGAGGGATCGAGCAGTTCTTC.